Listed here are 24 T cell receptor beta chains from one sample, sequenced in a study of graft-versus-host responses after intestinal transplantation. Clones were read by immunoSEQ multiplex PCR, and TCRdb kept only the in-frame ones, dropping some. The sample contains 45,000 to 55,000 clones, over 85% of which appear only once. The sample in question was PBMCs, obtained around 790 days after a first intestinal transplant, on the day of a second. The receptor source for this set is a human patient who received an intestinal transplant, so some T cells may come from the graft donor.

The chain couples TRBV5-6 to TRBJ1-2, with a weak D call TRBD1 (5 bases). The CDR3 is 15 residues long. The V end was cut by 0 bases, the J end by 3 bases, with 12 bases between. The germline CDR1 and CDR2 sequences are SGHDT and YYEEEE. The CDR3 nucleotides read TGTGCCAGCAGCTTGGCCGGGAGGGGTGACTATGGCTACACCTTC. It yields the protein CASSLAGRGDYGYTF.

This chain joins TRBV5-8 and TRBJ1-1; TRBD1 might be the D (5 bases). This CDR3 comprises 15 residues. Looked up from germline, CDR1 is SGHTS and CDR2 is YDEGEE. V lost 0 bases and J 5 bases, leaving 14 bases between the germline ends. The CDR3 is CASSLGRLQGTEAFF. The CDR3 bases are TGTGCCAGCAGCTTGGGGCGGCTCCAGGGTACTGAAGCTTTCTTT.

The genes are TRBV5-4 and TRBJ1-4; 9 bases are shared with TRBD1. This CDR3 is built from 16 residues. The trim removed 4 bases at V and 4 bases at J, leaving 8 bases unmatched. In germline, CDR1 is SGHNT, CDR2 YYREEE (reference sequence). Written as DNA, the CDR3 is TGTGCCAGCAGCCTAGGAATGGGACAGGGTAATGAAAAACTGTTTTTT. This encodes CASSLGMGQGNEKLFF.

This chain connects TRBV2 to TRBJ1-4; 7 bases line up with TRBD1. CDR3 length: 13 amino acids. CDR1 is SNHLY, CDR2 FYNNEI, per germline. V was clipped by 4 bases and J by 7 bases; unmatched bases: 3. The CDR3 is CASSVTGAEKLFF. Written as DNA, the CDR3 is TGTGCCAGCAGTGTAACAGGGGCTGAAAAACTGTTTTTT.

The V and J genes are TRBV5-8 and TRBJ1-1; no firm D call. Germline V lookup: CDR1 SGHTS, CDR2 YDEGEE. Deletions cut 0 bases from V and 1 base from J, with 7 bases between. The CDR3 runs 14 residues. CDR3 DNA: TGTGCCAGCAGCTTGGAAGATGGGAACACTGAAGCTTTCTTT. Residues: CASSLEDGNTEAFF.

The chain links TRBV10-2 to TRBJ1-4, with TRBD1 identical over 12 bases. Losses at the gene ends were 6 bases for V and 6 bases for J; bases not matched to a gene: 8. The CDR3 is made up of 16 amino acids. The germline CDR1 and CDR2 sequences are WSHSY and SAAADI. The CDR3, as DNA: TGCGCCAGCAGGTCGGGACAGGGGGCGGTGGATGAAAAACTGTTTTTT. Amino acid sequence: CASRSGQGAVDEKLFF.

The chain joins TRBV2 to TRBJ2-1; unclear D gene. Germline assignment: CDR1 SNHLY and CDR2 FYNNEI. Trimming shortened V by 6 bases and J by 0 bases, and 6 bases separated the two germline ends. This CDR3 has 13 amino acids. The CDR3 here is CASRGSSYNEQFF. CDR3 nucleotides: TGTGCCAGCAGGGGCAGCTCCTACAATGAGCAGTTCTTC.

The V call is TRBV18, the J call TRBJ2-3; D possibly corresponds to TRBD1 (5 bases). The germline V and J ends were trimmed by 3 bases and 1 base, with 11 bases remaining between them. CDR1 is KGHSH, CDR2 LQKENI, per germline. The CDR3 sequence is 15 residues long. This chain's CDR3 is CASSPAGLGTDTQYF. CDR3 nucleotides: TGTGCCAGCTCACCCGCAGGGCTGGGCACAGATACGCAGTATTTT.

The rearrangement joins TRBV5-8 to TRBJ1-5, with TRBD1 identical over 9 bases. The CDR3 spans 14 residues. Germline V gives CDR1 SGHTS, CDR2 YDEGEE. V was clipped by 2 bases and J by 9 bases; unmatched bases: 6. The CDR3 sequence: CASSLGQGTRPQHF. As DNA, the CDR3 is TGTGCCAGCAGCTTAGGACAGGGGACGCGGCCCCAGCATTTT.

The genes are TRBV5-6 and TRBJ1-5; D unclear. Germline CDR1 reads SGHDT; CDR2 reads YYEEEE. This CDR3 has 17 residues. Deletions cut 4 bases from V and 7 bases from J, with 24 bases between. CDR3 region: CASSTLTSGEWAQPQHF. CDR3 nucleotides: TGTGCCAGCAGCACCCTCACATCTGGGGAGTGGGCCCAGCCCCAGCATTTT.

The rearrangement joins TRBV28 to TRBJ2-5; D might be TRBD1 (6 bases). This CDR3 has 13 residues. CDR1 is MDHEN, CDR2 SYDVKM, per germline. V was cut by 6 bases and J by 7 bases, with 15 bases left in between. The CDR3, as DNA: TGTGCCAGCAGCCGGACAGAAGTCCCGACCCAGTACTTC. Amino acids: CASSRTEVPTQYF.

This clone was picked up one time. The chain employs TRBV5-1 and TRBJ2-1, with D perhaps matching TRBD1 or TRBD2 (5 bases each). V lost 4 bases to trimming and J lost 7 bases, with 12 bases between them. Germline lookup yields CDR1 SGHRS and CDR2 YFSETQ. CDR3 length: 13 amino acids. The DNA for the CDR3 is TGCGCCAGCAGCGTGGGGACGGCGAATGAGCAGTTCTTC. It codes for CASSVGTANEQFF.

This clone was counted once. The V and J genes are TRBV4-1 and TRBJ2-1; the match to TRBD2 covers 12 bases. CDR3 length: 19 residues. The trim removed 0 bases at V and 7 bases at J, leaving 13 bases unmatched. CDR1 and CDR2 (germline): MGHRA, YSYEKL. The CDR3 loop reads CASSQDDAYGLAGRNEQFF. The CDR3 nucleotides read TGCGCCAGCAGCCAAGACGATGCGTATGGACTAGCGGGAAGAAATGAGCAGTTCTTC.

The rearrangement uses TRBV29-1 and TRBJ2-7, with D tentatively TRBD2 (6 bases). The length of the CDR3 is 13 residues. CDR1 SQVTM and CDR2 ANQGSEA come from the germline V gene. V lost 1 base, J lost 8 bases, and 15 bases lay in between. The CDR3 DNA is TGCAGCGTTGAAGGCGAGCAGGGAGGCAAGCAGTACTTC. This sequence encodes CSVEGEQGGKQYF.

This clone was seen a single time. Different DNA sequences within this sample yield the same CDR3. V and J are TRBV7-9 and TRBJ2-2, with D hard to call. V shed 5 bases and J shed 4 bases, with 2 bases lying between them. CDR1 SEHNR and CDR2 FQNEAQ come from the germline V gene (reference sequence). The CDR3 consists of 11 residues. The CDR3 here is CASSLTGELFF. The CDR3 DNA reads TGTGCCAGCAGCCTCACCGGGGAGCTGTTTTTT.

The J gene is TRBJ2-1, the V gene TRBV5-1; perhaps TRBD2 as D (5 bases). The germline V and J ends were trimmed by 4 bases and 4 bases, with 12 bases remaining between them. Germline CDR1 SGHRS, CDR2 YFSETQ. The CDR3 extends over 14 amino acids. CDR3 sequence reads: CASSPNEGYNEQFF. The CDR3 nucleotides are TGCGCCAGCAGCCCCAACGAGGGTTACAATGAGCAGTTCTTC.

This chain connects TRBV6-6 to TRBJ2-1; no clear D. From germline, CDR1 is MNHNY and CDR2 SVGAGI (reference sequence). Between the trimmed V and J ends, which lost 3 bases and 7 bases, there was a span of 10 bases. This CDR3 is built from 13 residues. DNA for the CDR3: TGTGCCAGCAGTTATGCTGCCCGAAATGAGCAGTTCTTC. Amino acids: CASSYAARNEQFF.

CDR3 sequence: CSAPTGTGELFF. The CDR3 DNA follows: TGCAGCGCCCCCACAGGTACCGGGGAGCTGTTTTTT. This chain uses TRBV29-1 with TRBJ2-2, with D possibly TRBD1 on 5 matching bases. This CDR3 has 12 residues. Trimming cost V 7 bases and J 5 bases, with 11 bases left between them. The germline V gene has CDR1 SQVTM and CDR2 ANQGSEA.

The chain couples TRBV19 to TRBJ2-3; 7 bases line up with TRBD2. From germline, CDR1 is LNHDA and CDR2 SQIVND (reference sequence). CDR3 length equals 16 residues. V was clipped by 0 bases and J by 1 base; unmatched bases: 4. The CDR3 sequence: CASSIDEGRGTDTQYF. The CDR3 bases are TGTGCCAGTAGTATAGATGAGGGGAGGGGCACAGATACGCAGTATTTT.

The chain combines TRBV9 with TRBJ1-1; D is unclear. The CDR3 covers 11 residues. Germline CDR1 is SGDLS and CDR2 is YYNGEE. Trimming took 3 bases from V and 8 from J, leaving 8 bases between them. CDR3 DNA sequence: TGTGCCAGCAGCGCCGGCCGGGAAGCTTTCTTT. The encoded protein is CASSAGREAFF. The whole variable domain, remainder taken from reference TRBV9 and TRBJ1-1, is DSGVTQTPKHLITATGQRVTLRCSPRSGDLSVYWYQQSLDQGLQFLIQYYNGEERAKGNILERFSAQQFPDLHSELNLSSLELGDSALYFCASSAGREAFFGQGTRLTVV.

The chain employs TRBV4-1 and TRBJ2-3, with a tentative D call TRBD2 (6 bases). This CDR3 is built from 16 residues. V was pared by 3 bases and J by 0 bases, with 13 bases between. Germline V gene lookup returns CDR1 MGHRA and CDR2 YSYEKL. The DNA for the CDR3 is TGCGCCAGCAGCCAGATTAGCGGTAAAAGCACAGATACGCAGTATTTT. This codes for CASSQISGKSTDTQYF.

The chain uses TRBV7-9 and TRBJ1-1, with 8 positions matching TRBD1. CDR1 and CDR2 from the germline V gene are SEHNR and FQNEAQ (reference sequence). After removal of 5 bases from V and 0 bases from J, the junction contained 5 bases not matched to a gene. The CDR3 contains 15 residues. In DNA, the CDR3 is TGTGCCAGCAGCACCGACAGGGGCATGAACACTGAAGCTTTCTTT. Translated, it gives CASSTDRGMNTEAFF.

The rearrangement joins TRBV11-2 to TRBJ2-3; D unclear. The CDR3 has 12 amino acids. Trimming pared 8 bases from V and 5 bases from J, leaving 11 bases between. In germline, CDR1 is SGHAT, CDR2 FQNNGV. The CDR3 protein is CASVPGGDTQYF. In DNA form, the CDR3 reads TGTGCCAGCGTCCCGGGTGGAGATACGCAGTATTTT.

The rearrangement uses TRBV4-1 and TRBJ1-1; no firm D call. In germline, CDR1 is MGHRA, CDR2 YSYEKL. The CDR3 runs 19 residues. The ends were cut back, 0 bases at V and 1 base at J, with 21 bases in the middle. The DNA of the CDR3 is TGCGCCAGCAGCCAAGAAGGTCAGATTACTGTGAAGGGGAACACTGAAGCTTTCTTT. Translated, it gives CASSQEGQITVKGNTEAFF.